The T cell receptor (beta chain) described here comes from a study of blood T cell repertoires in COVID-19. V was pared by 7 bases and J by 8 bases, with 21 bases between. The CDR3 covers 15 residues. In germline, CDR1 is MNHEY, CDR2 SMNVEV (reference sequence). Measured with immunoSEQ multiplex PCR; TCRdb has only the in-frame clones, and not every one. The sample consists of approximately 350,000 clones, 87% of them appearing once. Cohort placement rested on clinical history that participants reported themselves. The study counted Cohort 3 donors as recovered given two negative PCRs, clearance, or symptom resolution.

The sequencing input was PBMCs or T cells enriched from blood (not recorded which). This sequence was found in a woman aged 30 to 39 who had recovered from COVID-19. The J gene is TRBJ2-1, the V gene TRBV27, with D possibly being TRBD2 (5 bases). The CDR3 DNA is TGTGCCAGCACCCTCTCAGGACTCCCCGTGGATGAGCAGTTCTTC. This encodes CASTLSGLPVDEQFF.